Following are 15 T cell receptor beta chains from one sample sequenced in a study of cytomegalovirus exposure and HLA in healthy donors. Vbeta (60) and Jbeta (13) primers were used in the PCR. Measured with immunoSEQ multiplex PCR; TCRdb has only the in-frame clones, and not every one. The sample yields around 190,000 clones, 70% to 80% seen once. Sequences were obtained from PBMCs. The receptors shown here come from a woman in her forties or fifties in good health and CMV-seronegative.

Regarding this clone: At one end the junction does not follow the germline gene, possibly because of a read error. The gene calls are TRBV27 and TRBJ2-7; TRBD2 aligns across 9 bases. This CDR3 is built from 14 residues. The germline V gene has CDR1 MNHEY and CDR2 SMNVEV (reference sequence). CDR3 DNA: TGTGCCAGCAGTTTTAGCGGGAGCTCCCACGAGCAGTACTTC. This translates into CASSFSGSSHEQYF.

This clone was seen only a few times. The rearrangement uses TRBV2 and TRBJ1-1; weak D call: TRBD1 (5 bases). Germline V lookup: CDR1 SNHLY, CDR2 FYNNEI. V lost 10 bases and J 3 bases, leaving 12 bases between the germline ends. The CDR3 length is 12 residues. The CDR3 reads CATSTVYTEAFF. The CDR3 DNA reads TGTGCCACCTCGACAGTATACACTGAAGCTTTCTTT.

This clone showed up just once. The V call is TRBV9, the J call TRBJ2-5; possibly TRBD2 for D (6 bases). The CDR3 has 16 amino acids. From germline, CDR1 is SGDLS and CDR2 YYNGEE. V was shortened by 0 bases and J by 5 bases, with 17 bases between the two germline ends. CDR3 amino acids: CASSVGTDLGGETQYF. Written as DNA, the CDR3 is TGTGCCAGCAGCGTAGGTACGGATCTAGGAGGGGAGACCCAGTACTTC.

A single count supports this clone. The gene calls are TRBV18 and TRBJ2-3; 10 nucleotides line up with TRBD2. This CDR3 has 16 residues. With 3 bases clipped from V and 3 bases from J, the junction kept 6 bases outside the gene matches. Looked up from germline, CDR1 is KGHSH and CDR2 is LQKENI. CDR3 residues: CASSPLAGDSTDTQYF. Written as DNA, the CDR3 is TGTGCCAGCTCACCTCTAGCGGGGGACTCTACAGATACGCAGTATTTT.

This chain joins TRBV6-5 and TRBJ1-2, with D possibly matching TRBD1 (5 bases). The CDR3 sequence is 15 residues long. Germline CDR1 and CDR2: MNHEY and SVGAGI. Deletions cut 0 bases from V and 8 bases from J, with 16 bases between. In nucleotides, the CDR3 is TGTGCCAGCAGTTACTCGACTGAAGGGGCCCAAGGCTACACCTTC. It specifies CASSYSTEGAQGYTF.

This chain connects TRBV7-8 to TRBJ2-3; perhaps TRBD1 as D (6 bases). CDR3 length: 14 amino acids. V shed 5 bases and J shed 5 bases, with 14 bases lying between them. Per germline, CDR1 SGHVS and CDR2 FQNEAQ. CDR3 sequence (DNA): TGTGCCAGCAGCGCCCGGGAAGGGGGAGATACGCAGTATTTT. Its protein is CASSAREGGDTQYF.

The V and J genes are TRBV27 and TRBJ1-2; TRBD1 might be the D (5 bases). V lost 3 bases and J 4 bases, leaving 9 bases between the germline ends. The germline gives CDR1 MNHEY, CDR2 SMNVEV (reference sequence). The CDR3 runs to 13 residues. The CDR3 reads CASSFDRLYGYTF. CDR3 sequence (DNA): TGTGCCAGCAGTTTCGACAGACTCTATGGCTACACCTTC.

This sequence joins TRBV5-4 and TRBJ1-5; D unresolved. Germline V gene lookup returns CDR1 SGHNT and CDR2 YYREEE (reference sequence). This CDR3 has 15 amino acids. Trimming removed 4 bases at V and 2 bases at J, with 13 bases between. The CDR3 bases are TGTGCCAGCAGCCGGAGGGCCATCGGCAATCAGCCCCAGCATTTT. Amino acid sequence: CASSRRAIGNQPQHF.

Here the CDR3 reads CASSLSSGGTDTQYF. CDR3 sequence (DNA): TGTGCCAGCAGCTTGTCTAGCGGGGGCACAGATACGCAGTATTTT. The rearrangement links TRBV7-6 to TRBJ2-3; 9 nucleotides agree with TRBD2. J gave up 1 base and V 3 bases, and 2 bases lay outside the gene matches. The CDR3 consists of 15 residues. CDR1 and CDR2 (germline): SGHVS, FNYEAQ.

This chain uses TRBV4-3 with TRBJ2-3, with 8 bases that match TRBD2. V dropped 0 bases and J dropped 10; count of bases not matched to a gene: 9. The CDR3 is 15 amino acids. Germline values: CDR1 LGHNA, CDR2 YSLEER. CDR3 nucleotides: TGCGCCAGCAGCCAAGACGAGGCGGGGGGCGTCTCGCAGTATTTT. It encodes CASSQDEAGGVSQYF.

The rearrangement links TRBV28 to TRBJ1-5; 9 bases are a match to TRBD1. After removal of 5 bases from V and 4 bases from J, the junction contained 9 bases not matched to a gene. CDR1 MDHEN and CDR2 SYDVKM come from the germline V gene. This CDR3 is built from 16 residues. In DNA, the CDR3 is TGTGCCAGCAGTCCAGTAGGGACAGGGCGAAATCAGCCCCAGCATTTT. This sequence encodes CASSPVGTGRNQPQHF. Complete variable domain (other parts from reference TRBV28 and TRBJ1-5): DVKVTQSSRYLVKRTGEKVFLECVQDMDHENMFWYRQDPGLGLRLIYFSYDVKMKEKGDIPEGYSVSREKKERFSLILESASTNQTSMYLCASSPVGTGRNQPQHFGDGTRLSIL.

This clone has just a few counts. J is TRBJ1-2 and V is TRBV2; D gene unclear. The CDR3 extends over 16 amino acids. V was shortened by 5 bases and J by 4 bases, with 20 bases between the two germline ends. Germline CDR1 and CDR2: SNHLY and FYNNEI. CDR3 loop: CASSLIHPTTAYGYTF. CDR3 nucleotide sequence: TGTGCCAGCAGTTTAATTCACCCGACGACTGCCTATGGCTACACCTTC.

This chain joins TRBV4-1 and TRBJ1-1, with a tentative D call TRBD1 (5 bases). Trimming left V 0 bases short and J 5 bases short, with 13 bases between. The germline CDR1 and CDR2 sequences are MGHRA and YSYEKL. The length of the CDR3 is 15 residues. CDR3 nucleotides: TGCGCCAGCAGCCAAGAGGAGTTCGGGGGTACTGAAGCTTTCTTT. Translated: CASSQEEFGGTEAFF.

CDR3 sequence (DNA): TGTGCCAGCAGCTTAGGGCAGACCCAGTACTTC. As protein: CASSLGQTQYF. V and J are TRBV11-2 and TRBJ2-5; D remains ambiguous. This CDR3 contains 11 residues. Germline V gene data show CDR1 as SGHAT and CDR2 as FQNNGV. The germline V and J ends were trimmed by 1 base and 6 bases, with 3 bases remaining between them.

Of note for this clone: At one end, the junction sequence differs from germline, possibly due to a read error. DNA of the CDR3: TGTTCCAGCAGATACAGTCTCACTGAAGCTTTCTTT. Its translation: CSSRYSLTEAFF. The chain links TRBV7-9 to TRBJ1-1, with D hard to call. The germline gives CDR1 SEHNR, CDR2 FQNEAQ (reference sequence). The CDR3 is 12 amino acids.